Shown below are 19 T cell receptor beta chains from a single sample sequenced in a study of chemoradiotherapy in HPV16-positive cancers (dated by TCRdb to 2021 to 2024). Library creation used the immunoSEQ multiplex PCR assay. Entries here come from immuneACCESS through TCRdb and include only in-frame sequences with V and J called. Some clones fail to appear in such tables; in the studies checked, an unresolved V gene covers under half of the shortfall, and the cause of the remainder is unknown. The table for this sample lists about 890 clones; around nine tenths of them were counted only once. 7.2% of the sample is taken by the ten largest. The source material was tumor tissue, sampled from a patient who underwent chemoradiotherapy. The receptor set was obtained from a human donor with HPV-associated anogenital cancer.

The chain has TRBV10-3 and TRBJ1-1; 9 nucleotides match TRBD1. The V segment lost 6 bases and the J segment 3 bases; nucleotides outside the gene matches: 5. This CDR3 comprises 14 residues. Germline assignment: CDR1 ENHRY and CDR2 SYGVKD. The CDR3 loop reads CAISERQGDTEAFF. CDR3 sequence (DNA): TGTGCCATCAGCGAGCGACAGGGGGACACTGAAGCTTTCTTT.

J is TRBJ2-1 and V is TRBV28; 12 bases match TRBD2. Germline V CDR1 and CDR2: MDHEN, SYDVKM. The CDR3 covers 16 residues. Trimming took 6 bases from V and 3 from J; bases not matched to a gene: 6. CDR3 DNA sequence: TGTGCCAGCAGATTGACTAGCGGGGGTAACTACAATGAGCAGTTCTTC. Protein sequence: CASRLTSGGNYNEQFF.

This clone was observed a few times. The chain uses TRBV7-7 and TRBJ2-7; D unresolved. Germline V lookup: CDR1 SSHAT, CDR2 FNYEAQ (reference sequence). The CDR3 covers 13 residues. V was clipped by 5 bases and J by 2 bases, with 10 bases between them. The CDR3 protein is CASSPNGAYEQYF. The CDR3 region has the DNA TGTGCCAGCAGCCCAAACGGAGCCTACGAGCAGTACTTC.

The chain recombines TRBV14 with TRBJ2-1; the D call may be TRBD1 or TRBD2 (6 bases each). This CDR3 spans 14 amino acids. V was cut by 1 base and J by 9 bases, with 13 bases left in between. Germline loops: CDR1 SGHDN, CDR2 FVKESK. The CDR3 is CASSQVTGAIEQFF. The CDR3 DNA sequence: TGTGCCAGCAGCCAAGTTACGGGGGCAATTGAGCAGTTCTTC.

The chain has TRBV5-3 and TRBJ1-2; D possibly corresponds to TRBD1 (6 bases). TRBV5-3 is placed among ORFs of uncertain function. V was clipped by 8 bases and J by 3 bases, with 14 bases between them. The CDR3 contains 13 residues. The CDR3 reads CASSPGQYYGYTF. CDR3 sequence (DNA): TGTGCCAGCAGCCCCGGACAGTACTATGGCTACACCTTC.

This chain links TRBV7-9 with TRBJ1-5, with 8 nucleotides matching TRBD1. Trimming at V came to 5 bases and at J to 6 bases, leaving 3 bases not matched to a gene. Germline CDR1 and CDR2: SEHNR and FQNEAQ (reference sequence). CDR3 size: 13 residues. The CDR3 reads CASSPTGVQPQHF. In nucleotides, the CDR3 is TGTGCCAGCAGCCCGACAGGGGTTCAGCCCCAGCATTTT.

The chain couples TRBV14 to TRBJ2-3; D gene uncertain. The CDR3 is made up of 14 amino acids. Germline CDR1 and CDR2: SGHDN and FVKESK. Trimming pared 2 bases from V and 0 bases from J, leaving 6 bases between. The CDR3 DNA is TGTGCCAGCAGCCAACGTCCTAGCACAGATACGCAGTATTTT. Translation: CASSQRPSTDTQYF.

This chain joins TRBV2 and TRBJ1-2, with 9 bases aligning to TRBD1. The CDR3 contains 13 residues. From germline, CDR1 is SNHLY and CDR2 FYNNEI. The J segment lost 8 bases and the V segment lost 5 bases, leaving 6 bases of the junction unmatched. The CDR3 region is CASSPGQGYGYTF. The DNA of the CDR3 is TGTGCCAGCAGTCCGGGACAGGGTTACGGCTACACCTTC.

The chain uses TRBV21-1 and TRBJ2-3. TRBV21-1 is a pseudogene. This CDR3 is built from 15 residues. Here the CDR3 reads CASTVWGAYTDTQYF. DNA of the CDR3: TGTGCCAGCACTGTGTGGGGGGCGTACACAGATACGCAGTATTTT.

This rearrangement joins TRBV6-1 to TRBJ1-1; 9 nucleotides align to TRBD1. J gave up 5 bases and V 6 bases, and 10 bases lay outside the gene matches. Per germline, CDR1 MNHNS and CDR2 SASEGT. CDR3 length: 15 amino acids. The CDR3 spells CASSVLGTGSTEAFF. As DNA, the CDR3 is TGTGCCAGCAGCGTGTTAGGGACAGGGTCGACTGAAGCTTTCTTT.

The chain is built from TRBV7-2 and TRBJ2-4; no clear D gene. The V end was cut by 5 bases, the J end by 0 bases, with 14 bases between. This CDR3 region has 16 residues. The germline V gene encodes CDR1 SGHTA and CDR2 FQGNSA. The CDR3 here is CASSHFSDLAKNIQYF. The CDR3 DNA reads TGTGCCAGCAGCCACTTTTCAGACTTAGCCAAAAACATTCAGTACTTC.

The rearrangement joins TRBV6-1 to TRBJ1-2; D uncertain. Looked up from germline, CDR1 is MNHNS and CDR2 is SASEGT. Trimming cost V 1 base and J 8 bases, with 11 bases left between them. The CDR3 extends over 13 amino acids. CDR3 nucleotide sequence: TGTGCCAGCAGTGAAGGTGAAGGGATGGGCTACACCTTC. Amino acid sequence: CASSEGEGMGYTF.

V and J are TRBV4-1 and TRBJ2-7, with TRBD1 matching over 7 bases. Germline V lookup: CDR1 MGHRA, CDR2 YSYEKL. Trimming took 2 bases from V and 7 from J; bases not matched to a gene: 17. The CDR3 sequence is 17 residues long. This CDR3 is CASSQRAQGINFLEQYF. The DNA for the CDR3 is TGCGCCAGCAGCCAACGGGCACAGGGGATTAATTTTTTGGAGCAGTACTTC.

V and J are TRBV5-1 and TRBJ1-4; maybe TRBD1 (6 bases). V lost 2 bases and J lost 0, with 17 bases in between. Germline CDR1 is SGHRS and CDR2 is YFSETQ. This CDR3 region has 18 residues. CDR3 sequence: CASSFEQGRKTTNEKLFF. Written as DNA, the CDR3 is TGCGCCAGCAGCTTTGAACAGGGTAGGAAGACAACTAATGAAAAACTGTTTTTT.

The chain has TRBV5-4 and TRBJ2-3, with 9 bases lining up with TRBD2. This CDR3 region has 15 residues. Germline assignment: CDR1 SGHNT and CDR2 YYREEE (reference sequence). V was pared by 4 bases and J by 6 bases, with 9 bases of the junction left unmatched. CDR3 nucleotides: TGTGCCAGCAGCCGTCCGACTAGCGGTTTGGATACGCAGTATTTT. This codes for CASSRPTSGLDTQYF.

This chain uses TRBV9 with TRBJ2-7; TRBD1 matches at 9 bases. Germline-derived CDR1 and CDR2 are SGDLS and YYNGEE. CDR3 length: 15 amino acids. V dropped 2 bases and J dropped 6; count of bases not matched to a gene: 9. CDR3 coding DNA: TGTGCCAGCAGCGTTTCCGGGACAGGGACTCCCGAGCAGTACTTC. It specifies CASSVSGTGTPEQYF. Full variable domain (outside the CDR3, taken from reference TRBV9 and TRBJ2-7): DSGVTQTPKHLITATGQRVTLRCSPRSGDLSVYWYQQSLDQGLQFLIQYYNGEERAKGNILERFSAQQFPDLHSELNLSSLELGDSALYFCASSVSGTGTPEQYFGPGTRLTVT.

The rearrangement uses TRBV28 and TRBJ2-1; tentative D call: TRBD2 (6 bases). V shed 4 bases and J shed 7 bases, with 17 bases lying between them. The CDR3 length is 15 residues. Germline assignment: CDR1 MDHEN and CDR2 SYDVKM. CDR3 DNA sequence: TGTGCCAGCAGTTCGGTGGGACTTAGAGATAATGAGCAGTTCTTC. Encoded protein: CASSSVGLRDNEQFF.

V usage is TRBV7-6 and J usage is TRBJ2-5, with a tentative D call TRBD2 (6 bases). Trimming left V 6 bases short and J 4 bases short, with 21 bases between. The CDR3 totals 16 residues. The germline V gene encodes CDR1 SGHVS and CDR2 FNYEAQ. CDR3: CASSSIFSGVGETQYF. The CDR3 region has the DNA TGTGCCAGCAGTTCAATATTTTCGGGGGTAGGAGAGACCCAGTACTTC.

The chain links TRBV7-2 to TRBJ1-6; no clear D. The V end lost 5 bases, the J end lost 2 bases, and 16 bases lay between the germline ends. The CDR3 totals 17 residues. CDR1 SGHTA and CDR2 FQGNSA come from the germline V gene. Written as DNA, the CDR3 is TGTGCCAGCAGCCTAAAGCTCACAGTTGCCTATAATTCACCCCTCCACTTT. It codes for CASSLKLTVAYNSPLHF.